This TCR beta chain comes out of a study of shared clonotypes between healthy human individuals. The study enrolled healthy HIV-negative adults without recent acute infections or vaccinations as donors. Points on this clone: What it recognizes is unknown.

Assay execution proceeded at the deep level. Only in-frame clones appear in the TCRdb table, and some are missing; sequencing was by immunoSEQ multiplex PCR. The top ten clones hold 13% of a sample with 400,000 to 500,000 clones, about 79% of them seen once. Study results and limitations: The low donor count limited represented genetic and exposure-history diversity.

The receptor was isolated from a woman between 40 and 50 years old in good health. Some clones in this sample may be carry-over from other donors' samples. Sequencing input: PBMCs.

CDR3 DNA: TGTGCCAGCAGCTTAGATCGGATGCCGGTATCAGAGACCCAGTACTTC. Amino acid sequence: CASSLDRMPVSETQYF. The chain joins TRBV11-2 to TRBJ2-5; the D is unclear. This CDR3 spans 16 amino acids. The V gene's germline CDR1 is SGHAT and CDR2 FQNNGV. Trimming took off 0 bases at V and 4 bases at J, with 15 bases between the two ends.